These 3 T cell receptor beta chains originate from one sample sequenced in a study of CD8 T cells in Susac syndrome. Reverse transcription used roughly 0.45 to 1 ug RNA and random hexamers. TCRdb called the immunoSEQ multiplex PCR reads again in MiXCR, with one record for every CDR3 protein. Found here are 50,000 to 65,000 distinct CDR3 sequences, approximately 92% of them singletons; the top ten hold just under 0.2%. Sequenced input: CD8+ T cells from PBMCs. Every receptor here comes from a human donor in good health.

The chain is built from TRBV20-1 and TRBJ2-7; the D gene is possibly TRBD1 (6 bases). The CDR3 runs to 15 residues. Trimming left V 0 bases short and J 3 bases short, with 15 bases between. CDR1 and CDR2 from the germline V gene are DFQATT and SNEGSKA (reference sequence). CDR3 coding DNA: TGCAGTGCTAGAGATCTTGGGGGCAGCCTCTACGAGCAGTACTTC. It encodes CSARDLGGSLYEQYF.

The chain has TRBV28 and TRBJ1-2, with D uncertain. Per germline, CDR1 MDHEN and CDR2 SYDVKM. The ends were cut back, 6 bases at V and 4 bases at J, with 12 bases in the middle. CDR3 length: 13 residues. CDR3 nucleotides: TGTGCCAGCAGGTCCCCAGTATTCTATGGCTACACCTTC. This gives the protein CASRSPVFYGYTF.

The chain employs TRBV11-2 and TRBJ2-5; D remains unclear. CDR1 is SGHAT, CDR2 FQNNGV, per germline. Between the trimmed V and J ends, which lost 4 bases and 4 bases, there was a span of 7 bases. This CDR3 is 12 amino acids long. The CDR3 DNA reads as TGTGCCAGCAGCTACGCGTTAGAGACCCAGTACTTC. This gives the protein CASSYALETQYF.